The 15 T cell receptor beta chains below all came from one sample that was sequenced in a study of cytomegalovirus exposure and HLA in healthy donors. Amplification used 60 Vbeta primers and 13 Jbeta primers. The assay was immunoSEQ multiplex PCR, and TCRdb's table has in-frame clones only and misses some. The table shows about 160,000 clones, with roughly 76% occurring only once. The specimen sequenced was PBMCs. The receptors here all came from a man aged 55 to 69 in good health and CMV-seronegative.

The chain has TRBV7-2 and TRBJ1-6, with TRBD1 matching 9 bases. V lost 0 bases, J lost 9 bases, and 3 bases stayed unmatched. Germline V lookup: CDR1 SGHTA, CDR2 FQGNSA. The CDR3 covers 15 residues. The CDR3 loop reads CASSLARTGASPLHF. The CDR3 coding sequence is TGTGCCAGCAGCTTAGCTAGGACAGGGGCTTCACCCCTCCACTTT.

This clone was observed a few times. V and J are TRBV19 and TRBJ2-7; 13 bases map to TRBD2. The CDR3 contains 15 residues. Germline V gene lookup returns CDR1 LNHDA and CDR2 SQIVND (reference sequence). J lost 2 bases, V lost 4 bases, and 2 bases had no gene match. Here the CDR3 DNA reads TGTGCCAGTAGTACCGGACTAGCGGGAGCCTACGAGCAGTACTTC. Its protein product is CASSTGLAGAYEQYF.

CDR3 bases: TGCAGCGTGACTAGCGGGTTAAATGAGCAGTTCTTC. Protein: CSVTSGLNEQFF. The J gene is TRBJ2-1, the V gene TRBV29-1; 10 bases map to TRBD2. CDR1 is SQVTM and CDR2 is ANQGSEA in the germline V gene. The CDR3 loop spans 12 amino acids. The trim removed 6 bases at V and 7 bases at J, leaving 3 bases unmatched.

This clone appeared a single time. The V call is TRBV4-1, the J call TRBJ2-3, with D tentatively TRBD1 (5 bases). The CDR3 loop spans 15 amino acids. Per the germline V gene, CDR1 is MGHRA and CDR2 is YSYEKL. Deletions cut 3 bases from V and 0 bases from J, with 10 bases between. Here the CDR3 reads CASSQGHPSTDTQYF. The CDR3 bases are TGCGCCAGCAGCCAGGGGCATCCTAGCACAGATACGCAGTATTTT.

The V gene is TRBV6-6, the J gene TRBJ2-4; TRBD2 is a possible D gene (6 bases). V dropped 6 bases and J dropped 4 bases, with 13 bases sitting between them. The CDR3 is made up of 14 amino acids. Germline lookup yields CDR1 MNHNY and CDR2 SVGAGI (reference sequence). CDR3 coding DNA: TGTGCCAGCAGAGCAGGGACTGCAAAAAACATTCAGTACTTC. This codes for CASRAGTAKNIQYF.

This clone was recorded only once. This chain links TRBV19 with TRBJ1-2, with 7 bases fitting TRBD1. J gave up 3 bases and V 8 bases, and 6 bases lay outside the gene matches. The germline gives CDR1 LNHDA, CDR2 SQIVND (reference sequence). The CDR3 has 13 amino acids. The DNA for the CDR3 is TGTGCCAGTCAACCGGGACAGCACTATGGCTACACCTTC. Translating it yields CASQPGQHYGYTF.

The chain employs TRBV6-1 and TRBJ2-7; 10 bases match TRBD2. Germline values: CDR1 MNHNS, CDR2 SASEGT. Losses at the gene ends were 7 bases for V and 3 bases for J; bases not matched to a gene: 6. The CDR3 is 14 amino acids. The DNA of the CDR3 is TGTGCCAGCACCCGGACTAGCGGACTCTACGAGCAGTACTTC. It specifies CASTRTSGLYEQYF.

This clone occurred a few times. V is TRBV5-5 and J is TRBJ1-2; D gene unclear. Deletions cut 3 bases from V and 0 bases from J, with 12 bases between. The CDR3 has 15 residues. CDR1 and CDR2 (germline): SGHKS, YYEKEE (reference sequence). CDR3 DNA: TGTGCCAGCAGCTCGGGGTCACAAGCTAACTATGGCTACACCTTC. This translates into CASSSGSQANYGYTF.

The chain employs TRBV28 and TRBJ2-3, with 7 bases identical to TRBD1. J lost 4 bases, V lost 6 bases, and 7 bases had no gene match. The CDR3 loop spans 14 amino acids. Germline loops: CDR1 MDHEN, CDR2 SYDVKM. The CDR3 loop is CASRKDRVADTQYF. CDR3 nucleotides: TGTGCCAGCAGAAAAGACAGGGTTGCAGATACGCAGTATTTT. Variable domain in full (rest from reference TRBV28 and TRBJ2-3): DVKVTQSSRYLVKRTGEKVFLECVQDMDHENMFWYRQDPGLGLRLIYFSYDVKMKEKGDIPEGYSVSREKKERFSLILESASTNQTSMYLCASRKDRVADTQYFGPGTRLTVL.

The CDR3 sequence is CASTVNRVNTEAFF. The CDR3 region has the DNA TGTGCCAGTACCGTTAACAGGGTGAACACTGAAGCTTTCTTT. The chain joins TRBV19 to TRBJ1-1, with D perhaps matching TRBD1 (6 bases). CDR1 LNHDA and CDR2 SQIVND come from the germline V gene (reference sequence). The germline V and J ends were trimmed by 7 bases and 0 bases, with 12 bases remaining between them. CDR3 size: 14 residues.

The V call is TRBV7-2, the J call TRBJ2-1; 11 positions agree with TRBD2. J was trimmed by 12 bases and V by 5 bases; bases with no gene match: 6. The germline V gene has CDR1 SGHTA and CDR2 FQGNSA. The CDR3 has 13 amino acids. The CDR3 DNA is TGTGCCAGCAGCATAAGACTAGCGGGGTCGCAGTTCTTC. It translates to CASSIRLAGSQFF.

J is TRBJ1-1 and V is TRBV5-1, with a possible D match to TRBD1 (6 bases). V gave up 2 bases and J gave up 5 bases, with 10 bases separating them. The germline CDR1 and CDR2 sequences are SGHRS and YFSETQ. CDR3 length: 13 residues. The CDR3 here is CASSLTRGTEAFF. CDR3 nucleotide sequence: TGCGCCAGCAGCTTAACCAGGGGAACTGAAGCTTTCTTT.

The CDR3 bases are TGTGCCAGCAGCTTCGGAACCGGGACAGGGGACGTCTACGAGCAGTACTTC. Its translation is CASSFGTGTGDVYEQYF. This chain links TRBV7-9 with TRBJ2-7; 10 bases line up with TRBD1. Germline V gene lookup returns CDR1 SEHNR and CDR2 FQNEAQ (reference sequence). There are 17 residues in the CDR3. V lost 3 bases and J lost 3; bases outside the gene matches: 11.

This chain links TRBV28 with TRBJ2-4; D is possibly TRBD2 (5 bases). Trimming stripped 4 bases from V and 8 bases from J, with 18 bases between. There are 15 residues in the CDR3. Per germline, CDR1 MDHEN and CDR2 SYDVKM. For the CDR3, the DNA is TGTGCCAGCAGTTCCACTAAACGGGAATGGGACATTCAGTACTTC. It encodes CASSSTKREWDIQYF.

The V and J genes are TRBV5-1 and TRBJ2-7; 10 positions agree with TRBD2. V lost 5 bases to trimming and J lost 0 bases; unmatched junction nucleotides: 14. Germline CDR1 SGHRS, CDR2 YFSETQ. This CDR3 has 18 amino acids. The CDR3 region has the DNA TGCGCCAGCAGTAGTCCTCCTAGCGGGGGACTAAGCTCCTACGAGCAGTACTTC. Its translation is CASSSPPSGGLSSYEQYF.